This T cell receptor (beta chain) was obtained from a study of T cell repertoires in ileal Crohn's disease (dated by TCRdb to between 2018 and 2021). In terms of the full investigation: At the time of surgery, approximately 35% of patients were active smokers, and the median duration of disease was 7.9 years. All patients had surgery for a complication: stricturing disease in around 60% and penetrating disease in 39%. Roughly half of the patients were given postoperative therapy, with more than 15 on anti-TNF agents and about a dozen on thiopurines. Neoterminal ileum biopsies obtained at postoperative colonoscopy were designated as M6 samples. TCR repertoire analysis was done in some 55 Crohn's disease patients from a prospective multicentre cohort. The study was conducted in parallel with a multicentre cohort built to find predictors of early endoscopic recurrence after ileocolonic resection. Endoscopic postoperative recurrence was defined by a Rutgeerts score above i0. A total of roughly 170 mucosal samples from 57 patients were sequenced, collected from several sites on the surgical specimen and at postoperative endoscopy. Overall study outcomes, separate from this receptor: Postoperative endoscopy timing varied within the first year after surgery, with a median delay of around seven months. A significantly higher proportion of clonal expansions was observed in active smokers at surgery than in non-smokers (about 25% vs 20%, p=0.02). Only a subgroup of patients, of unstated size, had mucosal CD4 and CD8 T cells sorted and sequenced. Endoscopic recurrence was linked to a higher percentage of high-frequency clones at surgery, and recurrence occurred in every patient whose clonality exceeded 26.8% (18/57). More high-frequency clones were carried by sorted CD8 T cells than by CD4 T cells, suggesting that mucosal expansions were mainly CD8.

What this sample's time point label stands for: neoterminal ileum biopsy at postoperative endoscopy, about 6 months after surgery. To be eligible, patients had to be adults with ileal or ileocolonic Crohn's disease and an indication for ileocolonic resection. Whole ileal mucosal biopsies were stored frozen at -80°C before DNA extraction. Genomic DNA was extracted from frozen whole biopsies using a TRizol-based method and was quantified with a NanoDrop 2000 spectrophotometer. Roughly 500 nanograms of biopsy DNA per sample were submitted for commercial TCRB immunosequencing. CDR3 regions were amplified from genomic DNA by Adaptive Biotechnology using a two-step, amplification bias-controlled multiplex PCR. Primers covering every V and J gene segment were used in the first PCR, while barcodes and Illumina adapters were added in the second PCR. CDR3 libraries were sequenced on an Illumina instrument. The study's processing was this. Vendor-provided pipelines were combined with custom analysis of raw data in R/Bioconductor under R version 3.3.0. Clonality, which ranges from 0 to 1, was calculated as the inverse of the normalised Shannon entropy across all productive clones. High-frequency clones were defined as the share of the repertoire taken up by the top 100 clones, keeping only clones that passed a 95% confidence test. Overlap between samples was measured with the Morisita-Horn index, while repertoire diversity was measured with the Simpson index. Held by TCRdb, this immuneACCESS table contains in-frame sequences only and omits some clones. Under half of the omission traces to an unresolved V gene where checked; the cause of the rest is unknown. The V and J calls and clone size come from that table; D and trimming were worked out from the DNA. For this sample the table gives some 9,100 clones, of which approximately 78% were detected only once. The ten largest account for around 20% of the sample.

The CDR3 spans 14 residues, from the cysteine through the phenylalanine. Only the CDR3 portion is preserved as DNA: 42 bases, with reading frame beginning at the first base. From the germline V gene, CDR1 is MNHNS and CDR2 is SASEGT. V is reduced by 1 base and J by 2 bases, leaving a spacing of 8 bases between them. This clone was counted only a few times. No antigen is known for it. Base qualities are not recorded, but no much larger clone differs from it by a single base. Other DNA sequences in the sample encode the same CDR3. This clonotype originated in an adult with Crohn's disease. Sequenced input: ileal tissue. Recombination joined TRBV6-1 with TRBJ1-2; the D segment could be TRBD1, given 6 matching bases. The encoded CDR3 is CASSEGQGNYGYTF. The DNA sequence is as follows: TGTGCCAGCAGTGAAGGGCAGGGGAACTATGGCTACACCTTC.